The rows below give T cell receptor beta chains drawn from one sample of a study of cytomegalovirus exposure and HLA in healthy donors. Clones were read by immunoSEQ multiplex PCR, and TCRdb kept only the in-frame ones, dropping some. The listing contains 150,000 to 200,000 clones. The sample consisted of PBMCs. These TCRs come from a man under 40 in good health and CMV-seronegative. CDR3s include the opening cysteine and the closing phenylalanine or tryptophan. Each record gives: CDR3 protein, CDR3 DNA, V gene, J gene, D gene. A D gene is named only where the DNA matches it firmly.

CDR3 protein: CASSNDLNNEQFF
CDR3 DNA: TGTGCCAGCAGCAACGACTTAAACAATGAGCAGTTCTTC
V gene: TRBV21-1
J gene: TRBJ2-1
D gene: NA

CDR3 protein: CASTSGWGSEQYF
CDR3 DNA: TGTGCCAGTACTAGCGGATGGGGGAGCGAGCAGTACTTC
V gene: TRBV14
J gene: TRBJ2-7
D gene: TRBD2

CDR3 protein: CASSASGIYYEQYF
CDR3 DNA: TGTGCCAGCAGCGCGTCCGGGATCTACTACGAGCAGTACTTC
V gene: TRBV7-9
J gene: TRBJ2-7
D gene: NA

CDR3 protein: CASSHRGFTEAFF
CDR3 DNA: TGCGCCAGCAGTCACAGGGGCTTCACTGAAGCTTTCTTT
V gene: TRBV23-1
J gene: TRBJ1-1
D gene: NA

CDR3 protein: CASSPTEIYGYTF
CDR3 DNA: TGTGCCAGCAGTCCGACAGAGATCTATGGCTACACCTTC
V gene: TRBV28
J gene: TRBJ1-2
D gene: NA

CDR3 protein: CASSGETGIPLHF
CDR3 DNA: TGTGCCAGCAGTGGCGAAACAGGGATCCCCCTCCACTTT
V gene: TRBV6-1
J gene: TRBJ1-6
D gene: NA

CDR3 protein: CASSVFTGNTEAFF
CDR3 DNA: TGTGCCAGCAGCGTATTTACAGGGAACACTGAAGCTTTCTTT
V gene: TRBV11-2
J gene: TRBJ1-1
D gene: NA

CDR3 protein: CASSIDGRGHYEQYF
CDR3 DNA: TGTGCCAGTAGTATAGATGGGCGGGGCCACTACGAGCAGTACTTC
V gene: TRBV19
J gene: TRBJ2-7
D gene: NA

CDR3 protein: CASSGGTLQETQYF
CDR3 DNA: TGCGCCAGCAGCGGGGGGACTCTCCAAGAGACCCAGTACTTC
V gene: TRBV5-1
J gene: TRBJ2-5
D gene: NA

CDR3 protein: CACSGVGTGGYTF
CDR3 DNA: TGTGCCTGTTCCGGGGTCGGGACAGGTGGCTACACCTTC
V gene: TRBV30
J gene: TRBJ1-2
D gene: TRBD1

CDR3 protein: CASSLRQINEKLFF
CDR3 DNA: TGTGCCAGCAGCTTACGACAGATAAATGAAAAACTGTTTTTT
V gene: TRBV7-2
J gene: TRBJ1-4
D gene: NA

CDR3 protein: CASSRDQGKASGANVLTF
CDR3 DNA: TGCGCCAGCAGCCGGGACCAGGGGAAGGCCTCTGGGGCCAACGTCCTGACTTTC
V gene: TRBV4-1
J gene: TRBJ2-6
D gene: NA

CDR3 protein: CAWTSGSHEQYF
CDR3 DNA: TGTGCCTGGACTAGCGGGAGCCACGAGCAGTACTTC
V gene: TRBV30
J gene: TRBJ2-7
D gene: TRBD2

CDR3 protein: CASSFVEPNTGELFF
CDR3 DNA: TGCGCCAGCAGCTTTGTGGAGCCGAACACCGGGGAGCTGTTTTTT
V gene: TRBV5-1
J gene: TRBJ2-2
D gene: NA

CDR3 protein: CASSLREGEKLFF
CDR3 DNA: TGCGCCAGCAGCTTGCGGGAAGGGGAAAAACTGTTTTTT
V gene: TRBV5-1
J gene: TRBJ1-4
D gene: NA

CDR3 protein: CASSEREHGAQYF
CDR3 DNA: TGTGCCAGCAGTGAGAGGGAACATGGGGCCCAGTACTTC
V gene: TRBV6-1
J gene: TRBJ2-5
D gene: NA

CDR3 protein: CASSWASGAYNEQFF
CDR3 DNA: TGCGCCAGCAGCTGGGCCAGCGGGGCATACAATGAGCAGTTCTTC
V gene: TRBV5-1
J gene: TRBJ2-1
D gene: TRBD2

CDR3 protein: CASSLEQGGNQPQHF
CDR3 DNA: TGTGCCAGCAGTTTAGAACAGGGGGGCAATCAGCCCCAGCATTTT
V gene: TRBV28
J gene: TRBJ1-5
D gene: TRBD1

CDR3 protein: CASRTGTSAFKQYF
CDR3 DNA: TGTGCCAGCAGAACCGGGACTAGCGCGTTTAAGCAGTACTTC
V gene: TRBV27
J gene: TRBJ2-7
D gene: TRBD2

CDR3 protein: CASSPAETQYF
CDR3 DNA: TGTGCCAGCAGCCCAGCGGAGACCCAGTACTTC
V gene: TRBV7-2
J gene: TRBJ2-5
D gene: NA

CDR3 protein: CASSQGQIGDTEAFF
CDR3 DNA: TGTGCCAGCTCACAGGGCCAGATCGGGGACACTGAAGCTTTCTTT
V gene: TRBV18
J gene: TRBJ1-1
D gene: NA

CDR3 protein: CASRPTVNTEAFF
CDR3 DNA: TGTGCCAGCAGACCGACAGTCAACACTGAAGCTTTCTTT
V gene: TRBV6-6
J gene: TRBJ1-1
D gene: NA

CDR3 protein: CASSPLAGSNEQFF
CDR3 DNA: TGTGCCAGCAGCCCTCTAGCGGGGAGCAATGAGCAGTTCTTC
V gene: TRBV14
J gene: TRBJ2-1
D gene: TRBD2

CDR3 protein: CASSQSGQGTETQYF
CDR3 DNA: TGTGCCAGCAGCCAATCGGGACAGGGGACGGAGACCCAGTACTTC
V gene: TRBV16
J gene: TRBJ2-5
D gene: TRBD1

CDR3 protein: CASSPGLAGKQYF
CDR3 DNA: TGTGCCAGCAGCCCGGGACTAGCGGGAAAGCAGTACTTC
V gene: TRBV5-4
J gene: TRBJ2-7
D gene: TRBD2

CDR3 protein: CASSVGAVRSTEAFF
CDR3 DNA: TGTGCCAGCAGCGTAGGGGCAGTAAGGTCGACTGAAGCTTTCTTT
V gene: TRBV9
J gene: TRBJ1-1
D gene: NA

CDR3 protein: CASSGEFGAGARETQYF
CDR3 DNA: TGTGCCAGCAGCGGGGAATTTGGAGCGGGAGCGAGGGAGACCCAGTACTTC
V gene: TRBV5-4
J gene: TRBJ2-5
D gene: TRBD2

CDR3 protein: CASSLGLPENEQFF
CDR3 DNA: TGTGCCAGCAGCTTGGGACTCCCGGAAAATGAGCAGTTCTTC
V gene: TRBV5-8
J gene: TRBJ2-1
D gene: NA

CDR3 protein: CASSSPGQGLNQPQHF
CDR3 DNA: TGTGCCAGCAGTTCCCCCGGGCAGGGCCTCAATCAGCCCCAGCATTTT
V gene: TRBV28
J gene: TRBJ1-5
D gene: NA

CDR3 protein: CASSSPGQRAGEQYF
CDR3 DNA: TGTGCCAGCAGTTCACCGGGACAACGGGCTGGGGAGCAGTACTTC
V gene: TRBV28
J gene: TRBJ2-7
D gene: NA

CDR3 protein: CASSQEPGQGSYTF
CDR3 DNA: TGTGCCAGCAGCCAGGAACCGGGACAAGGGAGCTACACCTTC
V gene: TRBV4-2
J gene: TRBJ1-2
D gene: NA

CDR3 protein: CASTDTGGTEAFF
CDR3 DNA: TGCGCCAGCACTGATACAGGGGGCACTGAAGCTTTCTTT
V gene: TRBV10-1
J gene: TRBJ1-1
D gene: TRBD1

CDR3 protein: CASRPHDRDNQPQHF
CDR3 DNA: TGTGCCAGCAGACCCCACGACAGGGACAATCAGCCCCAGCATTTT
V gene: TRBV6-6
J gene: TRBJ1-5
D gene: TRBD1

CDR3 protein: CASSRDRFGTEAFF
CDR3 DNA: TGTGCCAGCAGCCGAGACAGGTTCGGGACTGAAGCTTTCTTT
V gene: TRBV5-6
J gene: TRBJ1-1
D gene: NA

CDR3 protein: CASSGSSGRSSLSTDTQYF
CDR3 DNA: TGCGCCAGCAGTGGATCTAGCGGGAGAAGTTCCCTTAGCACAGATACGCAGTATTTT
V gene: TRBV10-1
J gene: TRBJ2-3
D gene: TRBD2

CDR3 protein: CAWRGSEGSPLHF
CDR3 DNA: TGTGCCTGGCGCGGGTCCGAGGGTTCACCCCTCCACTTT
V gene: TRBV30
J gene: TRBJ1-6
D gene: NA

CDR3 protein: CASSGGSLGSNQPQHF
CDR3 DNA: TGTGCCAGCAGTGGAGGCAGTCTTGGAAGCAATCAGCCCCAGCATTTT
V gene: TRBV2
J gene: TRBJ1-5
D gene: NA

CDR3 protein: CASSLDGRVDTVEAFF
CDR3 DNA: TGCGCCAGCAGCTTGGACGGGAGGGTCGACACTGTCGAAGCTTTCTTT
V gene: TRBV5-1
J gene: TRBJ1-1
D gene: NA

CDR3 protein: CASSPTGVLYEQYF
CDR3 DNA: TGTGCCAGCAGTCCCACAGGGGTCCTCTACGAGCAGTACTTC
V gene: TRBV27
J gene: TRBJ2-7
D gene: TRBD1

CDR3 protein: CASSPPAGGEQYF
CDR3 DNA: TGTGCCAGCTCACCACCGGCCGGGGGCGAGCAGTACTTC
V gene: TRBV18
J gene: TRBJ2-7
D gene: NA

CDR3 protein: CASSESASVYEQYF
CDR3 DNA: TGTGCCAGCAGTGAAAGTGCTAGCGTCTACGAGCAGTACTTC
V gene: TRBV6-1
J gene: TRBJ2-7
D gene: NA

CDR3 protein: CASSVDGPGSSYEQYF
CDR3 DNA: TGTGCCAGCAGCGTAGATGGGCCGGGGAGCTCCTACGAGCAGTACTTC
V gene: TRBV9
J gene: TRBJ2-7
D gene: NA